This T cell receptor beta chain was observed in a study of T-cell memory formation after mild COVID-19. Study background: Each donor largely had its own TCR clusters.

CDR1 is SGHDN and CDR2 is FVKESK in the germline V gene. The V gene end was trimmed by 2 bases and the J gene end by 5 bases; junction bases not matched to a gene: 8. This CDR3 is 15 amino acids long. Study-level results: Those CD4+ clones that contracted were mainly in CM and EM (CD8+ ones in EMRA). Specificity for SARS-CoV-2 was not confirmed among the second-wave clones peaking on day 37.

Researchers used 5'RACE with constant-segment primers to make TCR alpha and TCR beta cDNA libraries that carry sample barcodes and UMIs. Via MiXCR, TCRdb re-called the 5' RACE reads, giving one row per CDR3 protein. The sample comprises approximately 150,000 distinct CDR3 sequences, 6% to 6.5% of which are singletons, and around 1.9% rests with the top ten. Comments on this clonotype: What it binds is unknown.

Sample: PBMCs or a T cell subset sorted from them (not recorded which). The receptor's source is an adult woman who had mild COVID-19 (a few samples of this study predate the infection). Cell type and time point are not known. V gene TRBV14 combines with J gene TRBJ1-1, with 7 bases matching TRBD1. The CDR3 DNA is TGTGCCAGCAGCCAACTGGGACAGCTGGGGACTGAAGCTTTCTTT. It codes for CASSQLGQLGTEAFF.